The clone carrying this T cell receptor (beta chain) was seen ten or more times. This record belongs to a study of human T cells and chemical hapten exposure. V was cut by 5 bases and J by 1 base, with 12 bases left in between. CDR3 length equals 14 residues. CDR1 LNHDA and CDR2 SQIVND come from the germline V gene (reference sequence). Original data processing: The number of TCRs in each sample had a median of about 96,000 and spanned about 23,224 to 690,600. TCRdb itself ran the RACE reads through MiXCR, one entry per CDR3 protein. The V and J calls were not made by the authors but by TCRdb's processing. The profile shows 95,000 to 130,000 distinct CDR3 sequences, 9.5% to 13% of them singletons. Time point of the sample: patch test 1, 2 weeks after DPC sensitization. Stated treatment: therapeutic diphenylcyclopropenone sensitization with weekly scalp DPC.

The clonotype was recovered from a woman aged 45-65 years with alopecia areata. Some clones in this sample may be carry-over from other donors' samples. The sample here was whole blood, taken in connection with sensitization to the hapten diphenylcyclopropenone (DPC). This chain joins TRBV19 and TRBJ2-7; D uncertain. This CDR3 reads CASSELPRSYEQYF. As DNA, the CDR3 is TGTGCCAGTAGTGAACTACCACGATCCTACGAGCAGTACTTC.